The 24 T cell receptor beta chains in this list originate from one sample, sequenced in a study of T cells in localized non-small cell lung cancer. TCRdb's table, derived via immunoSEQ multiplex PCR, lists solely in-frame clones and lacks some. The sample comprises tens of thousands of clones, 80% to 90% of which are singletons, and approximately 22% rests with the top ten. Sequencing was performed on peripheral blood, taken before any cancer treatment. These receptors all come from a man aged 40-75 years with stage I squamous cell lung carcinoma.

The rearrangement joins TRBV2 to TRBJ1-2; 7 bases align to TRBD1. Germline CDR1 is SNHLY and CDR2 is FYNNEI. V shed 5 bases and J 6 bases; nucleotides not matched to a gene: 9. The CDR3 totals 14 residues. DNA of the CDR3: TGTGCCAGCAGTAAGGAGGGGGCGCAGCATGGCTACACCTTC. This encodes CASSKEGAQHGYTF.

V usage is TRBV9 and J usage is TRBJ2-1; TRBD2 matches at 13 bases. Per the germline V gene, CDR1 is SGDLS and CDR2 is YYNGEE. The V and J ends lost 4 bases and 9 bases, in that order; junction bases with no gene match: 7. This CDR3 region has 15 residues. The CDR3 DNA is TGTGCCAGCAGCCCCCGACTAGCGGGGGGACTTGAGCAGTTCTTC. It yields the protein CASSPRLAGGLEQFF.

This clone was observed once. CDR3 region: CASSLFDREIGGELFF. CDR3 DNA sequence: TGTGCCAGCAGCTTGTTCGACAGGGAAATTGGCGGGGAGCTGTTTTTT. The genes are TRBV5-6 and TRBJ2-2; 7 nucleotides align to TRBD1. The CDR3 length is 16 residues. V was pared by 1 base and J by 7 bases, with 10 bases of the junction left unmatched. CDR1 is SGHDT and CDR2 is YYEEEE in the germline V gene.

This chain joins TRBV6-1 and TRBJ2-2; D perhaps matches TRBD1 (6 bases). CDR1 and CDR2 from the germline V gene are MNHNS and SASEGT. This CDR3 spans 14 amino acids. V dropped 7 bases and J dropped 1 base, with 10 bases sitting between them. The CDR3 reads CASKGTMNTGELFF. In nucleotides, the CDR3 is TGTGCCAGCAAGGGGACAATGAACACCGGGGAGCTGTTTTTT.

The chain recombines TRBV7-6 with TRBJ1-3; D unresolved. The V and J ends lost 5 bases and 0 bases respectively, with 11 bases between them. The CDR3 consists of 15 residues. Germline loops: CDR1 SGHVS, CDR2 FNYEAQ. The CDR3, as DNA: TGTGCCAGCAGCCACCCAGATCGCTCTGGAAACACCATATATTTT. Translation: CASSHPDRSGNTIYF.

V gene TRBV5-6 combines with J gene TRBJ2-5; 10 bases align to TRBD1. The V gene end was trimmed by 0 bases and the J gene end by 5 bases; junction bases not matched to a gene: 7. This CDR3 has 16 amino acids. Germline CDR1 and CDR2: SGHDT and YYEEEE. In DNA, the CDR3 is TGTGCCAGCAGCTTGGATGGGACAGGGGACAGGGAGACCCAGTACTTC. This sequence encodes CASSLDGTGDRETQYF.

The genes are TRBV11-3 and TRBJ2-1; 14 nucleotides align to TRBD2. J was trimmed by 5 bases and V by 4 bases; bases with no gene match: 13. This CDR3 is built from 19 residues. Germline V gives CDR1 SGHNT, CDR2 YENEEA. The CDR3 protein is CASSSPGLAGEGWDNEQFF. As DNA, the CDR3 is TGTGCCAGCAGCTCGCCGGGACTAGCGGGAGAAGGTTGGGACAATGAGCAGTTCTTC.

The chain joins TRBV7-8 to TRBJ2-7, with D possibly being TRBD1 or TRBD2 (5 bases each). The CDR3 extends over 15 amino acids. V was shortened by 1 base and J by 0 bases, with 10 bases between the two germline ends. Per germline, CDR1 SGHVS and CDR2 FQNEAQ. The CDR3 spells CASSLGGRNSYEQYF. In DNA form, the CDR3 reads TGTGCCAGCAGCTTAGGGGGACGCAACTCCTACGAGCAGTACTTC.

The chain has TRBV14 and TRBJ2-1, with a weak D call TRBD2 (6 bases). Per the germline V gene, CDR1 is SGHDN and CDR2 is FVKESK. With 2 bases removed from V and 4 bases from J, the gap between germline ends came to 9 bases. The CDR3 length is 14 residues. CDR3 bases: TGTGCCAGCAGCCAACGGGACTTTTACAATGAGCAGTTCTTC. This encodes CASSQRDFYNEQFF.

This clone was counted between two and nine times. V is TRBV7-8 and J is TRBJ1-5; D is uncertain. The germline gives CDR1 SGHVS, CDR2 FQNEAQ. Trimming pared 0 bases from V and 11 bases from J, leaving 11 bases between. The CDR3 extends over 13 amino acids. The CDR3 DNA follows: TGTGCCAGCAGCTTAGCAGGCCTATCAGCCCAGCATTTT. Translated, it gives CASSLAGLSAQHF.

The rearrangement joins TRBV28 to TRBJ2-4; D unresolved. This CDR3 contains 12 residues. The V and J ends lost 5 bases and 5 bases respectively, with 7 bases between them. Germline V lookup: CDR1 MDHEN, CDR2 SYDVKM. The CDR3 DNA reads as TGTGCCAGCAGTGAACGGCAAAACATTCAGTACTTC. Translating gives CASSERQNIQYF. Complete variable domain (other parts from reference TRBV28 and TRBJ2-4): DVKVTQSSRYLVKRTGEKVFLECVQDMDHENMFWYRQDPGLGLRLIYFSYDVKMKEKGDIPEGYSVSREKKERFSLILESASTNQTSMYLCASSERQNIQYFGAGTRLSVL.

The V and J genes are TRBV7-2 and TRBJ2-7; TRBD2 matches at 7 bases. The ends lost 5 bases at V and 4 bases at J; junction bases unmatched: 11. Germline CDR1 reads SGHTA; CDR2 reads FQGNSA. The CDR3 spans 15 residues. CDR3: CASSPFGGRGYEQYF. CDR3 bases: TGTGCCAGCAGCCCCTTTGGCGGGAGAGGATACGAGCAGTACTTC.

The chain joins TRBV29-1 to TRBJ2-5, with D possibly being TRBD1 (6 bases). The CDR3 covers 14 residues. Germline assignment: CDR1 SQVTM and CDR2 ANQGSEA. V was shortened by 5 bases and J by 2 bases, with 15 bases between the two germline ends. The CDR3 here is CSVRPAGAQETQYF. The DNA for the CDR3 is TGCAGCGTTCGGCCGGCAGGGGCACAAGAGACCCAGTACTTC.

This chain joins TRBV7-9 and TRBJ1-1, with D unclear. Trimming cost V 5 bases and J 1 base, with 5 bases left between them. The CDR3 sequence is 12 residues long. In germline, CDR1 is SEHNR, CDR2 FQNEAQ (reference sequence). CDR3 in amino acids: CASSRGNTEAFF. CDR3 nucleotides: TGTGCCAGCAGCCGGGGGAACACTGAAGCTTTCTTT.

The V call is TRBV9, the J call TRBJ2-1; D is unclear. Germline-derived CDR1 and CDR2 are SGDLS and YYNGEE. Trimming took off 1 base at V and 0 bases at J, with 5 bases between the two ends. CDR3 length: 14 amino acids. The CDR3 DNA reads as TGTGCCAGCAGCGTACAGAACTCCTACAATGAGCAGTTCTTC. It codes for CASSVQNSYNEQFF.

This clone appeared once. As DNA, the CDR3 is TGTGCCAGCAGCTCGACAGGGGGCGTGAGTGGCAATCAGCCCCAGCATTTT. Its translation is CASSSTGGVSGNQPQHF. The chain joins TRBV7-9 to TRBJ1-5, with 10 bases fitting TRBD1. Germline CDR1 and CDR2: SEHNR and FQNEAQ (reference sequence). This CDR3 is 17 amino acids long. With V trimmed by 4 bases and J by 2 bases, 8 bases remained unmatched.

The CDR3 reads CASSFGQDYEQYF. Here the CDR3 DNA reads TGTGCCAGCAGCTTTGGACAAGACTACGAGCAGTACTTC. The gene calls are TRBV11-3 and TRBJ2-7; D might be TRBD1 (5 bases). The germline V gene encodes CDR1 SGHNT and CDR2 YENEEA. Trimming shortened V by 3 bases and J by 3 bases, and 9 bases separated the two germline ends. This CDR3 comprises 13 residues.

This chain links TRBV6-4 with TRBJ2-3; 7 bases agree with TRBD1. Germline-derived CDR1 and CDR2 are MRHNA and SNTAGT. Unmatched junction bases numbered 5, after V lost 0 bases and J lost 2 bases. The CDR3 contains 16 residues. The CDR3 nucleotides are TGTGCCAGCAGTGACTCTAGTGGGACAGACACAGATACGCAGTATTTT. This encodes CASSDSSGTDTDTQYF.

This chain connects TRBV2 to TRBJ2-3; 10 bases fit TRBD2. After removal of 8 bases from V and 5 bases from J, the junction contained 7 bases not matched to a gene. Per the germline V gene, CDR1 is SNHLY and CDR2 is FYNNEI. This CDR3 is 14 amino acids long. CDR3 sequence: CASALAGVGDTQYF. The CDR3 DNA sequence: TGTGCCAGCGCCCTAGCGGGAGTTGGAGATACGCAGTATTTT.

The chain is built from TRBV4-3 and TRBJ1-5; no firm D call. The CDR3 is 16 amino acids. CDR1 is LGHNA and CDR2 is YSLEER in the germline V gene. With 4 bases removed from V and 6 bases from J, the gap between germline ends came to 19 bases. The CDR3 nucleotides read TGCGCCAGCAGCCCGAGCACTTCGACATTCCCTCAGCCCCAGCATTTT. Translating gives CASSPSTSTFPQPQHF.

The V call is TRBV7-2, the J call TRBJ1-2; possible D gene TRBD1, 6 bases. The CDR3 totals 15 residues. From germline, CDR1 is SGHTA and CDR2 FQGNSA. The V end was cut by 2 bases, the J end by 3 bases, with 13 bases between. CDR3 amino acids: CASSLTGKGDYGYTF. In nucleotides, the CDR3 is TGTGCCAGCAGCTTAACAGGGAAGGGAGACTATGGCTACACCTTC.

The V call is TRBV5-5, the J call TRBJ2-1; D may correspond to TRBD1 or TRBD2 (5 bases each). Germline CDR1 SGHKS, CDR2 YYEKEE (reference sequence). The V end was cut by 4 bases, the J end by 3 bases, with 14 bases between. CDR3 length: 15 residues. The CDR3 region is CASSLGDADYNEQFF. As DNA, the CDR3 is TGTGCCAGCAGCCTCGGGGACGCCGACTACAATGAGCAGTTCTTC.

Comment on this clone: Other DNA variants within this sample encode the same CDR3. The chain joins TRBV5-1 to TRBJ1-4; D gene uncertain. The V end lost 0 bases, the J end lost 5 bases, and 5 bases lay between the germline ends. CDR3 length equals 13 residues. From germline, CDR1 is SGHRS and CDR2 YFSETQ. CDR3 coding DNA: TGCGCCAGCAGCTTGGAGGACAATGAAAAACTGTTTTTT. This sequence encodes CASSLEDNEKLFF.

Turning to this clone: It may be a read error: a sequence one base away is much more abundant. At the DNA level, this CDR3 is encoded by other sequences in the same sample as well. The genes are TRBV7-9 and TRBJ2-7; the D gene is possibly TRBD1 (6 bases). Trimming removed 5 bases at V and 7 bases at J, with 15 bases between. The germline gives CDR1 SEHNR, CDR2 FQNEAQ (reference sequence). CDR3 length equals 13 residues. The CDR3 here is CASSPTGTHEQYF. The CDR3 DNA sequence: TGTGCCAGCAGCCCCACAGGGACGCATGAGCAGTACTTC.